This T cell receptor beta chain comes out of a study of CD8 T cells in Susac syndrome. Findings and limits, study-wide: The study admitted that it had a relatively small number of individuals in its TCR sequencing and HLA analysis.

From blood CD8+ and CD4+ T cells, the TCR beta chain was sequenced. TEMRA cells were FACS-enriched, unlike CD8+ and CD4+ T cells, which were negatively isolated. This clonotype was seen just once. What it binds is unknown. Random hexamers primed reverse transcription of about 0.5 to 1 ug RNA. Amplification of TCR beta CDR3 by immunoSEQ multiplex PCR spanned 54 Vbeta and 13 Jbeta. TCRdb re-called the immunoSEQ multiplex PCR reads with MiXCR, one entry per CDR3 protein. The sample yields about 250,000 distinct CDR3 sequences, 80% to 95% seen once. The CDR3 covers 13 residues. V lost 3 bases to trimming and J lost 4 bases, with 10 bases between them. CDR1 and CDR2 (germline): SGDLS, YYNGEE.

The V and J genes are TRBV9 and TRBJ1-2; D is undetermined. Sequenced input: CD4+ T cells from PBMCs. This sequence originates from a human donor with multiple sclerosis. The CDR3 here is CASSARGGYGYTF. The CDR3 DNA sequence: TGTGCCAGCAGCGCCCGGGGAGGCTATGGCTACACCTTC. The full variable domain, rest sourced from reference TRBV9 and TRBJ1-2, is DSGVTQTPKHLITATGQRVTLRCSPRSGDLSVYWYQQSLDQGLQFLIQYYNGEERAKGNILERFSAQQFPDLHSELNLSSLELGDSALYFCASSARGGYGYTFGSGTRLTVV.